Each of the 30 T cell receptor beta chains below was sequenced from the same sample in a study of CD8 T cells in ankylosing spondylitis. Using its own MiXCR run on the 5' RACE reads, TCRdb lists one record per CDR3 protein. The data contain 250,000 or so distinct CDR3 sequences, approximately 20% of them singletons. What was sequenced was blood, either unsorted or a sorted T cell fraction (not recorded which). The receptors derive from a male donor with ankylosing spondylitis or in good health (not recorded which).

The V call is TRBV6-5, the J call TRBJ1-5; TRBD1 might be the D (5 bases). The V end was cut by 0 bases, the J end by 4 bases, with 13 bases between. From germline, CDR1 is MNHEY and CDR2 SVGAGI. The CDR3 has 16 amino acids. The CDR3 loop reads CASSYSTGEGNQPQHF. CDR3 bases: TGTGCCAGCAGTTACTCCACGGGGGAGGGGAATCAGCCCCAGCATTTT.

This clonotype appeared a few times. The chain combines TRBV6-1 with TRBJ1-4, with TRBD1 matching 8 bases. This CDR3 has 16 residues. V lost 4 bases to trimming and J lost 5 bases; unmatched junction nucleotides: 9. Germline values: CDR1 MNHNS, CDR2 SASEGT. The CDR3 nucleotides are TGTGCCAGCAGTGGCCCGGGACAGGCGCCGAATGAAAAACTGTTTTTT. Protein product: CASSGPGQAPNEKLFF.

This clonotype was seen only a few times. The rearrangement joins TRBV11-2 to TRBJ2-1, with TRBD2 matching 10 bases. The CDR3 sequence is 18 residues long. Germline-derived CDR1 and CDR2 are SGHAT and FQNNGV. V dropped 1 base and J dropped 7; count of bases not matched to a gene: 13. CDR3 loop: CASSLVGGGSGRENEQFF. The CDR3 nucleotides are TGTGCCAGCAGCTTAGTTGGGGGAGGGAGCGGGAGGGAGAATGAGCAGTTCTTC.

This clonotype was seen at least ten times. The chain joins TRBV20-1 to TRBJ2-1; D is uncertain. Germline loops: CDR1 DFQATT, CDR2 SNEGSKA (reference sequence). V shed 0 bases and J shed 0 bases, with 6 bases lying between them. This CDR3 contains 14 residues. The CDR3 region is CSARDPSSYNEQFF. The CDR3 nucleotides are TGCAGTGCTAGAGATCCGAGCTCCTACAATGAGCAGTTCTTC.

The chain uses TRBV9 and TRBJ2-2; 7 nucleotides match TRBD2. Germline lookup yields CDR1 SGDLS and CDR2 YYNGEE. The CDR3 length is 16 residues. Trimming cost V 0 bases and J 6 bases; bases outside gene matches: 8. CDR3: CASSVGTGGGPGELFF. As DNA, the CDR3 is TGTGCCAGCAGCGTAGGGACGGGAGGAGGTCCCGGGGAGCTGTTTTTT.

This clonotype was seen a few times. The rearrangement joins TRBV9 to TRBJ2-3, with 9 bases that match TRBD1. Germline V gene sequence: CDR1 SGDLS, CDR2 YYNGEE. The CDR3 covers 15 residues. Germline trimming cut 3 bases from V and 5 bases from J; bases unmatched to any gene: 7. CDR3 in amino acids: CASSASGTGRDTQYF. The CDR3 DNA reads as TGTGCCAGCAGCGCATCCGGGACAGGGAGAGATACGCAGTATTTT.

This clonotype was seen many times. The chain is built from TRBV29-1 and TRBJ2-7; TRBD1 is a possible D gene (6 bases). CDR1 is SQVTM and CDR2 is ANQGSEA in the germline V gene. This CDR3 contains 13 residues. Trimming took 6 bases from V and 2 from J, leaving 14 bases between them. CDR3 region: CSVRTGRTYEQYF. The CDR3 DNA sequence: TGCAGCGTGCGAACAGGGCGTACCTACGAGCAGTACTTC.

The chain uses TRBV6-4 and TRBJ2-1; possibly TRBD2 for D (6 bases). V gave up 2 bases and J gave up 7 bases, with 18 bases separating them. CDR1 is MRHNA, CDR2 SNTAGT, per germline. This CDR3 comprises 16 residues. The DNA of the CDR3 is TGTGCCAGCAGTGACCGAGGGGACTCTCCCCCTAATGAGCAGTTCTTC. Translation gives CASSDRGDSPPNEQFF.

This clonotype was seen many times. This chain uses TRBV7-9 with TRBJ2-7, with D uncertain. This CDR3 spans 13 amino acids. Trimming removed 1 base at V and 4 bases at J, with 8 bases between. Germline V gene data show CDR1 as SEHNR and CDR2 as FQNEAQ (reference sequence). The CDR3, as DNA: TGTGCCAGCAGCTTAGGGACCGAATACGAGCAGTACTTC. Amino acid sequence: CASSLGTEYEQYF.

The chain employs TRBV5-4 and TRBJ2-3; TRBD2 agrees at 8 bases. This CDR3 contains 17 residues. Unmatched junction bases numbered 17, after V lost 5 bases and J lost 6 bases. The germline CDR1 and CDR2 sequences are SGHNT and YYREEE (reference sequence). This CDR3 reads CASSSKWWTSPSDTQYF. The CDR3 DNA sequence: TGTGCCAGCAGTTCCAAATGGTGGACTAGCCCCTCGGATACGCAGTATTTT.

A few counts support this clonotype. The V and J genes are TRBV10-3 and TRBJ2-1, with TRBD2 as a possible D gene (5 bases). The CDR3 runs to 12 residues. V was shortened by 7 bases and J by 7 bases, with 11 bases between the two germline ends. Germline V CDR1 and CDR2: ENHRY, SYGVKD. In DNA form, the CDR3 reads TGTGCCATCAAAACTAGTAGAAATGAGCAGTTCTTC. This sequence encodes CAIKTSRNEQFF.

At least ten counts were recorded for this clonotype. This rearrangement joins TRBV20-1 to TRBJ2-1, with 14 bases that match TRBD2. Germline CDR1 and CDR2: DFQATT and SNEGSKA (reference sequence). The CDR3 runs 14 residues. V trimming: 4 bases; J trimming: 7 bases; junction bases outside the gene matches: 3. CDR3 loop: CSATGTSGRNEQFF. The CDR3 nucleotides read TGCAGTGCTACCGGGACTAGCGGGAGAAATGAGCAGTTCTTC.

The sample holds a few counts of this clonotype. This sequence joins TRBV3-1 and TRBJ2-1; possible D gene TRBD2, 5 bases. This CDR3 has 15 amino acids. Trimming stripped 0 bases from V and 4 bases from J, with 10 bases between. Germline-derived CDR1 and CDR2 are LGHDT and YNNKEL (reference sequence). CDR3 DNA: TGTGCCAGCAGCCAAGATAGGGCGGGTTACAATGAGCAGTTCTTC. It specifies CASSQDRAGYNEQFF.

This clonotype was counted a few times. V usage is TRBV11-1 and J usage is TRBJ2-7; a possible D gene is TRBD1 (6 bases). Germline assignment: CDR1 SGHAT and CDR2 FQDESV (reference sequence). This CDR3 spans 14 amino acids. The V end lost 2 bases, the J end lost 3 bases, and 11 bases lay between the germline ends. CDR3 DNA sequence: TGTGCCAGCAGCTTATACTCAGGGGTCTACGAGCAGTACTTC. Translated: CASSLYSGVYEQYF.

At least ten counts were recorded for this clonotype. J is TRBJ2-1 and V is TRBV4-3; 7 nucleotides agree with TRBD1. V was pared by 1 base and J by 5 bases, with 11 bases of the junction left unmatched. The CDR3 has 17 residues. Germline V gene data show CDR1 as LGHNA and CDR2 as YSLEER. CDR3 bases: TGCGCCAGCAGCCAAGCGGACAGGCTGGACACTAACAATGAGCAGTTCTTC. Protein product: CASSQADRLDTNNEQFF.

The chain couples TRBV6-1 to TRBJ1-6; TRBD1 matches at 7 bases. The ends lost 6 bases at V and 4 bases at J; junction bases unmatched: 3. The CDR3 consists of 14 residues. Per germline, CDR1 MNHNS and CDR2 SASEGT. CDR3 DNA: TGTGCCAGCAGGGGGACAGCTTATAATTCACCCCTCCACTTT. It codes for CASRGTAYNSPLHF.

This chain links TRBV6-2 or TRBV6-3 with TRBJ2-7; tentative D call: TRBD2 (6 bases). This CDR3 has 17 amino acids. Trimming removed 0 bases at V and 4 bases at J, with 19 bases between. Germline V gene lookup returns CDR1 MNHEY and CDR2 SVGEGT. CDR3 nucleotides: TGTGCCAGCAGTTACTCGCCCCAGCGGGCGCTTCTGTACGAGCAGTACTTC. Its translation is CASSYSPQRALLYEQYF.

This clonotype was seen a few times. The rearrangement joins TRBV5-6 to TRBJ1-1, with a possible D match to TRBD1 (6 bases). The V gene's germline CDR1 is SGHDT and CDR2 YYEEEE. V lost 1 base and J 1 base, leaving 17 bases between the germline ends. The CDR3 totals 17 residues. The CDR3 protein is CASSLWGFGGANTEAFF. CDR3 in DNA: TGTGCCAGCAGCTTGTGGGGTTTTGGGGGGGCGAACACTGAAGCTTTCTTT.

The chain couples TRBV4-3 to TRBJ2-1; TRBD1 matches 11 bases. There are 17 residues in the CDR3. Trimming removed 0 bases from V and 5 bases from J; junction bases left unmatched: 6. CDR1 is LGHNA, CDR2 YSLEER, per germline. CDR3 DNA: TGCGCCAGCAGCCAAGACGGGGGACAGGGGGTTGACAATGAGCAGTTCTTC. It yields the protein CASSQDGGQGVDNEQFF.

This clonotype has only one observation. V and J are TRBV4-1 and TRBJ2-3; 8 nucleotides agree with TRBD2. The CDR3 is 16 residues long. Unmatched junction bases numbered 13, after V lost 6 bases and J lost 5 bases. Germline CDR1 and CDR2: MGHRA and YSYEKL. CDR3 residues: CASRTSEGQVQDTQYF. The DNA for the CDR3 is TGCGCCAGCAGGACTAGCGAGGGGCAGGTTCAAGATACGCAGTATTTT.

CDR3 coding DNA: TGTGCCACCAGTGACCCGGGACGCCTGTTCTTC. This sequence encodes CATSDPGRLFF. J is TRBJ2-1 and V is TRBV24-1, with D perhaps given as TRBD1 or TRBD2 (5 bases each). The CDR3 is 11 residues long. Trimming cost V 4 bases and J 15 bases, with 12 bases left between them. The germline V gene encodes CDR1 KGHDR and CDR2 SFDVKD.

This clonotype was observed a handful of times. This chain connects TRBV5-1 to TRBJ2-7; D call uncertain. Germline lookup yields CDR1 SGHRS and CDR2 YFSETQ. This CDR3 has 14 residues. The V gene lost 9 bases and the J gene lost 1 base, with 17 bases spanning the gap. In nucleotides, the CDR3 is TGCGCCACCTACCTTAAAGCTGTATCCTACGAGCAGTACTTC. This codes for CATYLKAVSYEQYF.

This clonotype was counted a few times. The chain is built from TRBV5-1 and TRBJ2-1; weak D call: TRBD1 (5 bases). The CDR3 covers 14 residues. V was shortened by 2 bases and J by 8 bases, with 14 bases between the two germline ends. Germline V gives CDR1 SGHRS, CDR2 YFSETQ. The CDR3 bases are TGCGCCAGCAGCTTCGTCCAGGGTGGCGATGAGCAGTTCTTC. Protein sequence: CASSFVQGGDEQFF.

This clonotype was recorded a few times. The V gene is TRBV6-2 or TRBV6-3, the J gene TRBJ2-1; 10 positions agree with TRBD2. In germline, CDR1 is MNHEY, CDR2 SVGEGT. V trimming: 4 bases; J trimming: 6 bases; junction bases outside the gene matches: 12. The length of the CDR3 is 17 residues. The CDR3 DNA reads as TGTGCCAGCAGTTCCTTAGCGGGAGGTTTCAGTGGCAATGAGCAGTTCTTC. Translation: CASSSLAGGFSGNEQFF.

This clonotype has more than one count but fewer than ten. The chain couples TRBV5-1 to TRBJ2-1; 11 bases are shared with TRBD2. Unmatched junction bases numbered 4, after V lost 0 bases and J lost 5 bases. Germline V gene data show CDR1 as SGHRS and CDR2 as YFSETQ. The CDR3 loop spans 16 amino acids. CDR3 bases: TGCGCCAGCAGCTTGGGGGGACTAGCGGCCGACAATGAGCAGTTCTTC. Protein: CASSLGGLAADNEQFF.

The table lists this clonotype with a few counts. The V gene is TRBV29-1, the J gene TRBJ2-7; 10 bases align to TRBD2. The CDR3 extends over 14 amino acids. V shed 1 base, J shed 3 bases, and the junction held 3 bases outside the gene matches. The germline CDR1 and CDR2 sequences are SQVTM and ANQGSEA. The CDR3 loop is CSVEGLAGVYEQYF. The CDR3 coding sequence is TGCAGCGTTGAAGGGCTAGCGGGAGTCTACGAGCAGTACTTC.

The chain combines TRBV7-2 with TRBJ2-5; D gene unclear. The CDR3 covers 14 residues. Germline CDR1 reads SGHTA; CDR2 reads FQGNSA. The V and J ends lost 5 bases and 3 bases respectively, with 13 bases between them. The CDR3 DNA sequence: TGTGCCAGCAGCCCCGGTGGCCGCGAAGAGACCCAGTACTTC. Its protein product is CASSPGGREETQYF. The full variable domain, rest sourced from reference TRBV7-2 and TRBJ2-5, is GAGVSQSPSNKVTEKGKDVELRCDPISGHTALYWYRQSLGQGLEFLIYFQGNSAPDKSGLPSDRFSAERTGGSVSTLTIQRTQQEDSAVYLCASSPGGREETQYFGPGTRLLVL.

This clonotype was seen a handful of times. This chain connects TRBV4-1 to TRBJ1-1, with 7 bases identical to TRBD1. Germline values: CDR1 MGHRA, CDR2 YSYEKL. The CDR3 is 15 amino acids. V was clipped by 0 bases and J by 7 bases; unmatched bases: 8. CDR3 bases: TGCGCCAGCAGCCAAGATCGGGAGGGGGACAGTGAAGCTTTCTTT. Translating gives CASSQDREGDSEAFF.

This clonotype turned up a few times. The V gene is TRBV5-4, the J gene TRBJ2-3; D is uncertain. V gave up 6 bases and J gave up 1 base, with 12 bases separating them. In germline, CDR1 is SGHNT, CDR2 YYREEE (reference sequence). The CDR3 is 14 residues long. DNA for the CDR3: TGTGCCAGCACCAACCCGACGGGCACAGATACGCAGTATTTT. Amino acid sequence: CASTNPTGTDTQYF. Drawing the rest from reference TRBV5-4 and TRBJ2-3, the complete variable domain is ETGVTQSPTHLIKTRGQQVTLRCSSQSGHNTVSWYQQALGQGPQFIFQYYREEENGRGNFPPRFSGLQFPNYSSELNVNALELDDSALYLCASTNPTGTDTQYFGPGTRLTVL.

This clonotype was detected only a few times. J is TRBJ2-3 and V is TRBV4-3, with 11 bases identical to TRBD2. The V gene's germline CDR1 is LGHNA and CDR2 YSLEER. The CDR3 runs to 19 residues. The trim removed 0 bases at V and 0 bases at J, leaving 8 bases unmatched. In DNA form, the CDR3 reads TGCGCCAGCAGCCAAGAGTTCGGTAGCGGGAGGGATAGCACAGATACGCAGTATTTT. Its translation: CASSQEFGSGRDSTDTQYF.